The 3 T cell receptor beta chains presented below share a single source sample, sequenced in a study of shared clonotypes between healthy human individuals. TCRdb's table, derived via immunoSEQ multiplex PCR, lists solely in-frame clones and lacks some. The repertoire holds over 750,000 clones, with just over 95% as singletons. CD45RO-negative, CCR7-selected cells formed the naive CD8 fraction, which excluded terminally differentiated effector memory CD45RA+ cells. Sequencing was done on a sample of naive CD8+ T cells sorted from blood. These receptors came from a man aged 25-40 years in good health.

This rearrangement joins TRBV19 to TRBJ2-3; the match to TRBD1 covers 7 bases. This CDR3 region has 16 residues. With V trimmed by 0 bases and J by 2 bases, 5 bases remained unmatched. Germline V CDR1 and CDR2: LNHDA, SQIVND (reference sequence). CDR3 coding DNA: TGTGCCAGTAGTATAGATGGTGACAGGGTCACAGATACGCAGTATTTT. Encoded protein: CASSIDGDRVTDTQYF.

The CDR3 is CASSLKGSSTDTQYF. CDR3 DNA sequence: TGTGCCAGCAGCTTAAAGGGGAGCAGCACAGATACGCAGTATTTT. The chain employs TRBV5-4 and TRBJ2-3; D may match TRBD1 or TRBD2 (5 bases each). Per the germline V gene, CDR1 is SGHNT and CDR2 is YYREEE (reference sequence). The CDR3 extends over 15 amino acids. V was pared by 2 bases and J by 0 bases, with 10 bases between. Full variable domain (outside the CDR3, taken from reference TRBV5-4 and TRBJ2-3): ETGVTQSPTHLIKTRGQQVTLRCSSQSGHNTVSWYQQALGQGPQFIFQYYREEENGRGNFPPRFSGLQFPNYSSELNVNALELDDSALYLCASSLKGSSTDTQYFGPGTRLTVL.

This clone has just one count. The rearrangement uses TRBV6-6 and TRBJ2-7; unclear D gene. From germline, CDR1 is MNHNY and CDR2 SVGAGI (reference sequence). Trimming removed 8 bases from V and 4 bases from J, with 12 bases in between. The CDR3 extends over 12 amino acids. The CDR3 here is CASGPWRYEQYF. The CDR3 DNA sequence: TGTGCCAGCGGCCCCTGGCGATACGAGCAGTACTTC.